The clone carrying this T cell receptor (beta chain) was found a few times. The data were obtained in a study of tumour-infiltrating T cells in Burkitt lymphoma. Background on the study: Overall and progression-free survival were predicted by productive clonality.

There are 16 residues in the CDR3. Germline lookup yields CDR1 SGHVS and CDR2 FQNEAQ. With V trimmed by 5 bases and J by 3 bases, 9 bases remained unmatched. Method: immunoSEQ multiplex PCR; TCRdb's copy keeps in-frame clones and lacks some. Among under 8,000 clones listed, about a sixth were seen once. The V and J genes are TRBV7-8 and TRBJ1-5, with TRBD1 matching 8 bases. The TCR sequence derives from a human donor with diffuse large B-cell lymphoma. The specimen was tumor tissue. The CDR3 coding sequence is TGTGCCAGCAGCCCGCAACAGGGGGGATTCAATCAGCCCCAGCATTTT. This gives the protein CASSPQQGGFNQPQHF.